The 19 T cell receptor beta chains given below trace back to one sample, sequenced in a study of cytomegalovirus exposure and HLA in healthy donors. The assay was immunoSEQ multiplex PCR, and TCRdb's table has in-frame clones only and misses some. Of under 250,000 clones in the sample, roughly nine tenths were seen once. The specimen sequenced was PBMCs. All receptors derive from a young man in good health and CMV-seropositive.

The genes are TRBV4-2 and TRBJ1-4; TRBD1 matches 9 bases. This CDR3 is 17 amino acids long. Germline V gene lookup returns CDR1 LGHNA and CDR2 YNFKEQ. The ends lost 4 bases at V and 7 bases at J; junction bases unmatched: 13. In DNA, the CDR3 is TGTGCCAGCAGCCTATCCCCGTCTCGGGACAGGGCTGAAAAACTGTTTTTT. Translated, it gives CASSLSPSRDRAEKLFF.

The CDR3 nucleotides are TGCGCCAGCAGCCCGAAAGCCTGGGACAGCTACTCCTACGAGCAGTACTTC. Encoded protein: CASSPKAWDSYSYEQYF. The rearrangement uses TRBV4-1 and TRBJ2-7; TRBD1 agrees at 7 bases. CDR1 is MGHRA, CDR2 YSYEKL, per germline. The CDR3 extends over 17 amino acids. V was clipped by 4 bases and J by 0 bases; unmatched bases: 12.

The chain employs TRBV10-2 and TRBJ2-7; D is unclear. CDR3 length: 11 amino acids. In germline, CDR1 is WSHSY, CDR2 SAAADI. Trimming took 5 bases from V and 3 from J, leaving 5 bases between them. CDR3 coding DNA: TGCGCCAGCAGTCGAGGCTACGAGCAGTACTTC. Its protein is CASSRGYEQYF.

The chain links TRBV2 to TRBJ1-4; perhaps TRBD1 as D (5 bases). V was pared by 7 bases and J by 5 bases, with 17 bases between. CDR1 and CDR2 from the germline V gene are SNHLY and FYNNEI. CDR3 length: 15 residues. CDR3 in amino acids: CASMNQGGENEKLFF. In nucleotides, the CDR3 is TGTGCCAGCATGAATCAGGGAGGAGAGAATGAAAAACTGTTTTTT.

This sequence joins TRBV9 and TRBJ2-5; 7 nucleotides agree with TRBD2. Germline loops: CDR1 SGDLS, CDR2 YYNGEE. This CDR3 spans 16 amino acids. J lost 6 bases, V lost 1 base, and 12 bases had no gene match. The CDR3 loop is CASSVSRDYLPKTQYF. The CDR3 nucleotides are TGTGCCAGCAGCGTATCCCGGGACTACCTCCCGAAGACCCAGTACTTC.

This rearrangement joins TRBV5-6 to TRBJ2-5, with D possibly being TRBD1 or TRBD2 (5 bases each). Trimming removed 3 bases from V and 2 bases from J, with 11 bases in between. Germline V gene sequence: CDR1 SGHDT, CDR2 YYEEEE. This CDR3 is built from 14 residues. This CDR3 reads CASSYGTEQETQYF. The CDR3 region has the DNA TGTGCCAGCAGCTACGGGACGGAGCAAGAGACCCAGTACTTC.

The J gene is TRBJ2-7, the V gene TRBV10-3; 9 bases line up with TRBD2. This CDR3 is 15 amino acids long. Looked up from germline, CDR1 is ENHRY and CDR2 is SYGVKD. V trimming: 4 bases; J trimming: 5 bases; junction bases outside the gene matches: 9. CDR3 bases: TGTGCCATCAGTGGTCAGACTAGCGGAGGGGACGAGCAGTACTTC. It translates to CAISGQTSGGDEQYF.

V and J are TRBV7-6 and TRBJ2-6, with a possible D match to TRBD1 (6 bases). Per germline, CDR1 SGHVS and CDR2 FNYEAQ. The CDR3 runs to 12 residues. Deletions cut 11 bases from V and 4 bases from J, with 9 bases between. The CDR3 DNA sequence: TGTGCCGCAGGGGACGGGGCCAACGTCCTGACTTTC. Residues: CAAGDGANVLTF.

V usage is TRBV27 and J usage is TRBJ2-3; 8 positions match TRBD1. Per the germline V gene, CDR1 is MNHEY and CDR2 is SMNVEV (reference sequence). The CDR3 spans 15 residues. Germline trimming cut 3 bases from V and 4 bases from J; bases unmatched to any gene: 6. The CDR3: CASSFWTGYADTQYF. CDR3 bases: TGTGCCAGCAGTTTTTGGACAGGGTACGCAGATACGCAGTATTTT.

The V call is TRBV7-3, the J call TRBJ2-1; TRBD1 aligns across 8 bases. Per germline, CDR1 SGHTA and CDR2 FQGTGA. CDR3 length: 16 amino acids. V lost 4 bases and J lost 8; bases outside the gene matches: 13. Here the CDR3 reads CASSSLRGPGGYEQFF. The CDR3 region has the DNA TGTGCCAGCAGCTCTCTTCGGGGCCCAGGGGGCTATGAGCAGTTCTTC.

This chain links TRBV29-1 with TRBJ2-1, with a weak D call TRBD2 (5 bases). CDR1 and CDR2 (germline): SQVTM, ANQGSEA. Trimming shortened V by 7 bases and J by 9 bases, and 10 bases separated the two germline ends. The CDR3 spans 10 residues. The CDR3 DNA reads TGCAGCGCTTCTAGCAGTGAGCAGTTCTTC. It specifies CSASSSEQFF.

This clone was counted once. The rearrangement joins TRBV28 to TRBJ1-1; TRBD1 matches at 9 bases. CDR1 and CDR2 (germline): MDHEN, SYDVKM. This CDR3 is built from 15 residues. After removal of 6 bases from V and 0 bases from J, the junction contained 5 bases not matched to a gene. This chain's CDR3 is CASSVDRGMNTEAFF. The CDR3, as DNA: TGTGCCAGCAGCGTGGACAGGGGAATGAACACTGAAGCTTTCTTT. The complete variable domain, with remaining parts taken from reference TRBV28 and TRBJ1-1, reads DVKVTQSSRYLVKRTGEKVFLECVQDMDHENMFWYRQDPGLGLRLIYFSYDVKMKEKGDIPEGYSVSREKKERFSLILESASTNQTSMYLCASSVDRGMNTEAFFGQGTRLTVV.

This clone has a count of ten or more. V and J are TRBV14 and TRBJ2-1; 9 nucleotides match TRBD2. With 0 bases clipped from V and 4 bases from J, the junction kept 10 bases outside the gene matches. The germline V gene has CDR1 SGHDN and CDR2 FVKESK. The CDR3 runs 18 residues. The CDR3 protein is CASSQDPPGLAWYNEQFF. For the CDR3, the DNA is TGTGCCAGCAGCCAAGACCCTCCTGGACTAGCGTGGTACAATGAGCAGTTCTTC.

The chain recombines TRBV6-1 with TRBJ2-7; D unresolved. The CDR3 covers 12 residues. Trimming shortened V by 8 bases and J by 0 bases, and 8 bases separated the two germline ends. CDR1 is MNHNS, CDR2 SASEGT, per germline. The CDR3 loop is CASGMTSYEQYF. The CDR3 DNA follows: TGTGCCAGCGGTATGACCTCCTACGAGCAGTACTTC.

J is TRBJ2-1 and V is TRBV4-3; 9 bases are shared with TRBD2. Trimming at V came to 0 bases and at J to 7 bases, leaving 10 bases not matched to a gene. The CDR3 loop spans 17 amino acids. CDR1 is LGHNA, CDR2 YSLEER, per germline. CDR3 DNA: TGCGCCAGCAGCCAAGATCTGGTAGCGGGAGTCCCAAATGAGCAGTTCTTC. It codes for CASSQDLVAGVPNEQFF.

This clone was detected once. Other DNA sequences of this sample code for an identical CDR3. The genes are TRBV10-3 and TRBJ2-1; D remains unclear. Trimming removed 3 bases from V and 7 bases from J, with 4 bases in between. This CDR3 has 11 residues. The germline V gene encodes CDR1 ENHRY and CDR2 SYGVKD. The CDR3 nucleotides are TGTGCCATCAGTGAAGGGAATGAGCAGTTCTTC. Its translation is CAISEGNEQFF.

This sequence joins TRBV30 and TRBJ1-5; D is ambiguous. The CDR3 is made up of 13 amino acids. V was pared by 0 bases and J by 1 base, with 4 bases between. Germline values: CDR1 GTSNPN, CDR2 SVGIG (reference sequence). CDR3 residues: CAWSVGSNQPQHF. The CDR3 DNA reads TGTGCCTGGAGTGTAGGGAGCAATCAGCCCCAGCATTTT.

The chain couples TRBV30 to TRBJ2-1, with 11 bases aligning to TRBD2. The CDR3 covers 15 residues. Germline V gives CDR1 GTSNPN, CDR2 SVGIG (reference sequence). V shed 8 bases and J 6 bases; nucleotides not matched to a gene: 12. The CDR3 bases are TGTGCCGGAAGCCCCCTTAGCGGGAGGGCCAATGAGCAGTTCTTC. Protein sequence: CAGSPLSGRANEQFF.

This clone was seen a single time. This chain joins TRBV15 and TRBJ1-3; D possibly corresponds to TRBD1 (5 bases). Trimming stripped 5 bases from V and 0 bases from J, with 11 bases between. Looked up from germline, CDR1 is LNHNV and CDR2 is YYDKDF (reference sequence). The CDR3 sequence is 15 residues long. The CDR3 sequence: CATSLGRSSGNTIYF. The CDR3 DNA sequence: TGTGCCACCAGCTTGGGACGGTCCTCTGGAAACACCATATATTTT.